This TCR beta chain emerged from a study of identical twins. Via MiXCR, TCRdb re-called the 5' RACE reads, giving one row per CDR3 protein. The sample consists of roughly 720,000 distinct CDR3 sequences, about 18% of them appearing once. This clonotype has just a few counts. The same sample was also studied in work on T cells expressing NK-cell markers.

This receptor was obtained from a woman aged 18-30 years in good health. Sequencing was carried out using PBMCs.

CDR3 sequence (DNA): TGTGCCAGCAGCTTAGGATCTATCGAGACCCAGTACTTC. It codes for CASSLGSIETQYF. The J gene is TRBJ2-5, the V gene TRBV7-8; D remains unclear. The germline CDR1 and CDR2 sequences are SGHVS and FQNEAQ. CDR3 length equals 13 residues. V lost 1 base, J lost 5 bases, and 8 bases lay in between.